The rows below give T cell receptor beta chains drawn from one sample of a study of shared clonotypes between healthy human individuals. This table comes from immunoSEQ multiplex PCR, and its TCRdb copy is limited to in-frame clones, with some not included. The sample holds a few million clones; approximately 92% are singletons and the top ten take 0.11% to 0.15%. Material for sequencing was naive CD4+ T cells sorted from blood. All receptors come from a man aged 18 to 29 in good health. Each CDR3 is given with its conserved first and last residue.

J gene: TRBJ1-6
V gene: TRBV28
CDR3 protein: CASSSPTPGSPLHF

J gene: TRBJ2-5
V gene: TRBV6-6
CDR3 protein: CASSYGQYQETQYF

J gene: TRBJ1-6
V gene: TRBV7-2
CDR3 protein: CASSRQGSYNSPLHF

J gene: TRBJ1-2
V gene: TRBV19
CDR3 protein: CASRAVFRDRSNYGYTF

J gene: TRBJ1-4
V gene: TRBV10-1
CDR3 protein: CASSEFAIFDSTNEKLFF

J gene: TRBJ2-3
V gene: TRBV29-1
CDR3 protein: CSVELSTDTQYF

J gene: TRBJ1-2
V gene: TRBV5-1
CDR3 protein: CASSPFQGVDYGYTF

J gene: TRBJ1-1
V gene: TRBV7-9
CDR3 protein: CASSLMARGLFDFKAFF

J gene: TRBJ2-4
V gene: TRBV19
CDR3 protein: CASSITATGANLAKNIQYF

J gene: TRBJ2-7
V gene: TRBV7-9
CDR3 protein: CASSPFSGNYEQYF

J gene: TRBJ2-1
V gene: TRBV19
CDR3 protein: CASSMTGTASSYNEQFF

J gene: TRBJ2-7
V gene: TRBV5-1
CDR3 protein: CASSALAGGVHEQYF

J gene: TRBJ1-5
V gene: TRBV5-8
CDR3 protein: CASTLGGDLNQPQHF

J gene: TRBJ2-2
V gene: TRBV5-1
CDR3 protein: CARPIPGGPTGELFF

J gene: TRBJ2-3
V gene: TRBV4-1
CDR3 protein: CASSPGLAGVVITDTQYF

J gene: TRBJ2-7
V gene: TRBV6-1
CDR3 protein: CASRSGTGGNEQYF

J gene: TRBJ1-5
V gene: TRBV19
CDR3 protein: CASSILDGQPQHF

J gene: TRBJ2-7
V gene: TRBV5-1
CDR3 protein: CASSQGQISREQYF

J gene: TRBJ2-2
V gene: TRBV5-8
CDR3 protein: CASSLDKGELFF

J gene: TRBJ2-1
V gene: TRBV7-2
CDR3 protein: CASSLDRGVYNEQFF

J gene: TRBJ2-7
V gene: TRBV4-3
CDR3 protein: CASSQDPAGRDEQYF

J gene: TRBJ2-7
V gene: TRBV5-4
CDR3 protein: CASSLGVGTGGREQYF

J gene: TRBJ2-1
V gene: TRBV2
CDR3 protein: CASSTGTSERNEQFF

J gene: TRBJ2-1
V gene: TRBV5-1
CDR3 protein: CASRSGQGLADSYNEQFF

J gene: TRBJ2-7
V gene: TRBV5-4
CDR3 protein: CASSSPSGTYEQYF

J gene: TRBJ1-1
V gene: TRBV19
CDR3 protein: CASLSPEARNTEAFF

J gene: TRBJ2-4
V gene: TRBV7-9
CDR3 protein: CASSSYRDTATKNIQYF

J gene: TRBJ2-7
V gene: TRBV29-1
CDR3 protein: CSVEPLAGAQGEQYF

J gene: TRBJ2-2
V gene: TRBV5-4
CDR3 protein: CASSLDRSAGELFF

J gene: TRBJ1-4
V gene: TRBV4-1
CDR3 protein: CASSRDPNEKLFF

J gene: TRBJ1-4
V gene: TRBV5-1
CDR3 protein: CASSLGPQGAGEKLFF

J gene: TRBJ1-3
V gene: TRBV6-1
CDR3 protein: CASMRNTIYF

J gene: TRBJ1-6
V gene: TRBV2
CDR3 protein: CASRGQGENSPLHF

J gene: TRBJ1-1
V gene: TRBV5-4
CDR3 protein: CASSSGWVLGTEAFF

J gene: TRBJ1-4
V gene: TRBV30
CDR3 protein: CAWKPSPTNEKLFF

J gene: TRBJ1-2
V gene: TRBV7-3
CDR3 protein: CASSPGTGVGYTF

J gene: TRBJ2-7
V gene: TRBV27
CDR3 protein: CASSLRPTGQKGREQYF

J gene: TRBJ2-7
V gene: TRBV7-2
CDR3 protein: CASSLGLDRGINEQYF

J gene: TRBJ2-3
V gene: TRBV19
CDR3 protein: CASRAGMGTDTQYF

J gene: TRBJ2-1
V gene: TRBV5-4
CDR3 protein: CASSQRLAGGMNEQFF

J gene: TRBJ2-5
V gene: TRBV30
CDR3 protein: CAWISRRAETQYF